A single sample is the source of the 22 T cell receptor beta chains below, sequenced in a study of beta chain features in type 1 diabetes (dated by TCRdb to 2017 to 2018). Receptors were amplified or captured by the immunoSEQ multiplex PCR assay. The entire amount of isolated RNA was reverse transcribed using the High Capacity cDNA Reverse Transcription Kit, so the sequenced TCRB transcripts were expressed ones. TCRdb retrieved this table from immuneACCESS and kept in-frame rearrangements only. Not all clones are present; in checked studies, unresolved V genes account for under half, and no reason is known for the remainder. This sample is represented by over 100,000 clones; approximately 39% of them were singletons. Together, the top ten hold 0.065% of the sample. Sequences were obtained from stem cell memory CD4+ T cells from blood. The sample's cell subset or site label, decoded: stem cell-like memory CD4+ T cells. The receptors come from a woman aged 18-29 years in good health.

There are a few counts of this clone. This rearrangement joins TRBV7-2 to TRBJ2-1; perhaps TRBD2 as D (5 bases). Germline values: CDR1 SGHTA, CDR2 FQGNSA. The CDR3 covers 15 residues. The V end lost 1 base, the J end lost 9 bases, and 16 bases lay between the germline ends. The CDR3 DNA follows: TGTGCCAGCAGCTTAGGAATAGGGAGTACGATTGAGCAGTTCTTC. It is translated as CASSLGIGSTIEQFF.

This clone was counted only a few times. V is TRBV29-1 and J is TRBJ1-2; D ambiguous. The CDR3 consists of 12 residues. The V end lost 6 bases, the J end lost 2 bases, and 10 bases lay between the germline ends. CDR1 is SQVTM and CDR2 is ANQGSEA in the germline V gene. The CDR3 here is CSVLDTNYGYTF. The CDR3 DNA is TGCAGCGTCCTCGACACGAACTATGGCTACACCTTC.

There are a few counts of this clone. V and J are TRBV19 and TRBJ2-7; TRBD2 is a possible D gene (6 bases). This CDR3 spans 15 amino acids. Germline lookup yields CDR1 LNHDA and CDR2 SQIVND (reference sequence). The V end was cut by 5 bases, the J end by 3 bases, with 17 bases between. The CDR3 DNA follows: TGTGCCAGTAGTCTTAAAGCGGGCTTAAACTACGAGCAGTACTTC. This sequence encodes CASSLKAGLNYEQYF.

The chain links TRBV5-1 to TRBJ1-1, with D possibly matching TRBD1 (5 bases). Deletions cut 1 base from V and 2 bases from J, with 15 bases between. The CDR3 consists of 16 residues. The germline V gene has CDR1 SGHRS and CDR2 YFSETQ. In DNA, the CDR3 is TGCGCCAGCAGCTTGAGTTCGCGGGGACCAAACACTGAAGCTTTCTTT. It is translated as CASSLSSRGPNTEAFF.

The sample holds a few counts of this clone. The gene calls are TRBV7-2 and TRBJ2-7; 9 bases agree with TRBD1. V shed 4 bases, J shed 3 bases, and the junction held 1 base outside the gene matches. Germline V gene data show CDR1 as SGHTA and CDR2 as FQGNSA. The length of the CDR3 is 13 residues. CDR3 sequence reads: CASSSTGGYEQYF. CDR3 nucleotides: TGTGCCAGCAGCTCGACAGGGGGCTACGAGCAGTACTTC.

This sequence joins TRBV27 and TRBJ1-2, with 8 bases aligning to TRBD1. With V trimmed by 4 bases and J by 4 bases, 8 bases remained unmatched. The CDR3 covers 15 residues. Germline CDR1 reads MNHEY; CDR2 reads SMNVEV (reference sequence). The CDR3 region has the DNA TGTGCCAGCAGTTCCAGGGGGCGTCGGGCCTATGGCTACACCTTC. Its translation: CASSSRGRRAYGYTF.

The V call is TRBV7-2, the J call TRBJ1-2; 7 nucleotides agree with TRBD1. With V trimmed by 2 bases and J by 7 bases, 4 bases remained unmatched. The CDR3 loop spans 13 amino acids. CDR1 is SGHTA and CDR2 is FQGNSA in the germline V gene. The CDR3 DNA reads TGTGCCAGCAGCTTACACAGGGGTTTTGGCTACACCTTC. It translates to CASSLHRGFGYTF.

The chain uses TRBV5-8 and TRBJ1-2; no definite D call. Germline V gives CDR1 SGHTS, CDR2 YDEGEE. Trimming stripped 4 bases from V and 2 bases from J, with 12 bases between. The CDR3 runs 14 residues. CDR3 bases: TGTGCCAGCAGCCACCGAGGGTTAAACTATGGCTACACCTTC. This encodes CASSHRGLNYGYTF.

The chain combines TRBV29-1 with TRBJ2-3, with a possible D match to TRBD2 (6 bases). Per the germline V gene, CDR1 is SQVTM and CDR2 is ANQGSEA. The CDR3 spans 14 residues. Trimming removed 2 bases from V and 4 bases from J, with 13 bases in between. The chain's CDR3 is CSVERSRRADTQYF. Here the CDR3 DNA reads TGCAGCGTTGAACGATCCAGGAGGGCAGATACGCAGTATTTT.

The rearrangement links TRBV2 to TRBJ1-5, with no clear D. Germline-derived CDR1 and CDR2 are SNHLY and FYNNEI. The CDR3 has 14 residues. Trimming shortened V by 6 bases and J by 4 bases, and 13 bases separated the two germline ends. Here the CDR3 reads CASSTDGLNQPQHF. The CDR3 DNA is TGTGCCAGCAGCACCGACGGGTTGAATCAGCCCCAGCATTTT.

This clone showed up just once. DNA for the CDR3: TGCGCCAGCAGCCTGACAGGGGTAAGGAACTATGGCTACACCTTC. It translates to CASSLTGVRNYGYTF. This rearrangement joins TRBV5-1 to TRBJ1-2; the match to TRBD1 covers 8 bases. Germline lookup yields CDR1 SGHRS and CDR2 YFSETQ. The CDR3 runs to 15 residues. Trimming cost V 4 bases and J 2 bases; bases outside gene matches: 7.

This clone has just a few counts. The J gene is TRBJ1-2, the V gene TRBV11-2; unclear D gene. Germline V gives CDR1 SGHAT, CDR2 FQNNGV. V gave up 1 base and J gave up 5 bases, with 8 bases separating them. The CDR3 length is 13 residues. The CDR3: CASSLGQDYGYTF. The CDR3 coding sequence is TGTGCCAGCAGCTTAGGTCAGGATTATGGCTACACCTTC.

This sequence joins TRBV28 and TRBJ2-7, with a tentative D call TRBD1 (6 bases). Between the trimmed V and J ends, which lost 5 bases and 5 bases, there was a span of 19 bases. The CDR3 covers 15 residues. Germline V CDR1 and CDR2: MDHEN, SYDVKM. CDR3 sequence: CASSPFLTTGDEQYF. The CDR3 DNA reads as TGTGCCAGCAGTCCCTTCCTAACGACAGGCGACGAGCAGTACTTC.

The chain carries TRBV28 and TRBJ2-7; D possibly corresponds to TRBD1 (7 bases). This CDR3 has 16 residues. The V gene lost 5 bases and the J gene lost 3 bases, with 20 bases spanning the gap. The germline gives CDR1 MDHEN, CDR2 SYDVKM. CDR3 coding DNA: TGTGCCAGCAGTCCTTTCCCTTACAGGGGACTCTACGAGCAGTACTTC. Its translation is CASSPFPYRGLYEQYF.

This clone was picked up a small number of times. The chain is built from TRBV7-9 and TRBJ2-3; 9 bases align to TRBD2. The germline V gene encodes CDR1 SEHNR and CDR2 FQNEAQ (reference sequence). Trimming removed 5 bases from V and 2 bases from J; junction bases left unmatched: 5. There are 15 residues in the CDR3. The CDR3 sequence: CASSPRLAATDTQYF. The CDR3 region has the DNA TGTGCCAGCAGCCCCAGACTAGCGGCCACAGATACGCAGTATTTT.

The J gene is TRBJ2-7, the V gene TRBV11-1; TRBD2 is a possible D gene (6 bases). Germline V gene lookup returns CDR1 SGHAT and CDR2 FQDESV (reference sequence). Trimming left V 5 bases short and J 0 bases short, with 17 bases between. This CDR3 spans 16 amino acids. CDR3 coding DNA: TGTGCCAGCAGCCCCGGGAGAGCGGGTCTCTCCTACGAGCAGTACTTC. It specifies CASSPGRAGLSYEQYF.

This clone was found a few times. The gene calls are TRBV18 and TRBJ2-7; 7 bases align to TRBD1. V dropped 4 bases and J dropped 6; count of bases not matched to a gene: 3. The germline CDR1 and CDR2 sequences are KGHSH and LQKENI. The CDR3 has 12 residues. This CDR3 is CASSRTGSEQYF. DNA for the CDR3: TGTGCCAGCTCACGGACAGGAAGCGAGCAGTACTTC.

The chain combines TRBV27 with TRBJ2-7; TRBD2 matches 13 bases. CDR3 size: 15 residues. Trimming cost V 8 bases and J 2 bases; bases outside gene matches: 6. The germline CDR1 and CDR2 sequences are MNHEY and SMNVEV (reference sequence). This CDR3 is CASQELAGGPYEQYF. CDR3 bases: TGTGCCAGCCAGGAACTAGCGGGAGGGCCCTACGAGCAGTACTTC.

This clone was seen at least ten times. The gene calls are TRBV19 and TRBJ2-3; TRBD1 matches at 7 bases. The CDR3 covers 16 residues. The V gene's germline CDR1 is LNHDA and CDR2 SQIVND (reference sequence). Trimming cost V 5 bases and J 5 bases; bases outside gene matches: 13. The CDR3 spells CASSPTLGTVQDTQYF. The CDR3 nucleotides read TGTGCCAGTAGTCCGACCCTCGGGACAGTCCAAGATACGCAGTATTTT. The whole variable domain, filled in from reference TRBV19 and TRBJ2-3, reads DGGITQSPKYLFRKEGQNVTLSCEQNLNHDAMYWYRQDPGQGLRLIYYSQIVNDFQKGDIAEGYSVSREKKESFPLTVTSAQKNPTAFYLCASSPTLGTVQDTQYFGPGTRLTVL.

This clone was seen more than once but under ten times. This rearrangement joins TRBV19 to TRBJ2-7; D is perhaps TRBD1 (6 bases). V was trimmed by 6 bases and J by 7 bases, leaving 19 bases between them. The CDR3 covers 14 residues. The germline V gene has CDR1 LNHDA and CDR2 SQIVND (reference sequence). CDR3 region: CASSLRTGGIEQYF. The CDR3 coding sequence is TGTGCCAGTAGCCTACGGACTGGGGGCATAGAGCAGTACTTC.

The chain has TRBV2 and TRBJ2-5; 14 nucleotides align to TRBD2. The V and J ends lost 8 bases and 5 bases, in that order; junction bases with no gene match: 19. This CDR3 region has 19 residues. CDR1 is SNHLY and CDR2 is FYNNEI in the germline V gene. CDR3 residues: CASGLVPGLAGEALETQYF. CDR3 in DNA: TGTGCCAGCGGCCTCGTACCGGGACTAGCGGGAGAGGCTTTGGAGACCCAGTACTTC.

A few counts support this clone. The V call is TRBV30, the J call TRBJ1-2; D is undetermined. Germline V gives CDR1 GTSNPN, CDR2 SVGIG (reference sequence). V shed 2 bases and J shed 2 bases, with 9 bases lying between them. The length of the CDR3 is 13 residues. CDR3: CAWSRGLNYGYTF. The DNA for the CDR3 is TGTGCCTGGAGTCGGGGTTTGAACTATGGCTACACCTTC.